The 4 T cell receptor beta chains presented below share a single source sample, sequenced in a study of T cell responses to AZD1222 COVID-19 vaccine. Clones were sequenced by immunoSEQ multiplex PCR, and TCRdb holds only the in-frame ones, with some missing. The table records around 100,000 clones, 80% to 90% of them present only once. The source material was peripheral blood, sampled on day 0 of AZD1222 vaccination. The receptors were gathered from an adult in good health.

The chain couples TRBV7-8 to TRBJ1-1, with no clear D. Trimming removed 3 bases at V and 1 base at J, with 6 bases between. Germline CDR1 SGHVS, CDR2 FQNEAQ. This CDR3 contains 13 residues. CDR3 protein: CASSFLTNTEAFF. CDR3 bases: TGTGCCAGCAGCTTCTTAACGAACACTGAAGCTTTCTTT.

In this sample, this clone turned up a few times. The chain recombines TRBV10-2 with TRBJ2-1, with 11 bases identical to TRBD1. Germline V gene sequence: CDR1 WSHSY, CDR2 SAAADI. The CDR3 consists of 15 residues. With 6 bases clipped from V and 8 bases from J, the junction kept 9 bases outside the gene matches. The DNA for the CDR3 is TGCGCCAGCAGGCCCGGGACAGGGGGTTTCGATGAGCAGTTCTTC. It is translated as CASRPGTGGFDEQFF.

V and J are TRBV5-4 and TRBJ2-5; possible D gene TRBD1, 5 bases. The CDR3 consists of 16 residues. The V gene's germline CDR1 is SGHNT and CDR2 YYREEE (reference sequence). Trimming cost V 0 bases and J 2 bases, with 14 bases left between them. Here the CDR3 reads CASSLDVQVGQETQYF. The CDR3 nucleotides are TGTGCCAGCAGCTTGGATGTACAGGTGGGGCAAGAGACCCAGTACTTC.

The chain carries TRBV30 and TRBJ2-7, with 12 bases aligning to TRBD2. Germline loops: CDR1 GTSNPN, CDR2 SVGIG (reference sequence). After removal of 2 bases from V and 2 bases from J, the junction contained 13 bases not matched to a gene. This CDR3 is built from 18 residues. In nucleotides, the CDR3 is TGTGCCTGGAGTATACGACGAACTAGCGGGAGGATCCCCTACGAGCAGTACTTC. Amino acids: CAWSIRRTSGRIPYEQYF.